The next 23 T cell receptor beta chains were all read from a single sample in a study of regulatory T cells in long-lasting Graves disease. The time point denotes: newly diagnosed GD, antithyroid drugs for less than 3 months. Isolated PBMC RNA provided the starting material for the TCR library. Arm-PCR of CDR3 regions with iRepertoire HTBI primers generated TCR beta libraries. In TCRdb, the multiplex PCR reads were re-called with MiXCR into one record per CDR3 protein. The sample records about 240,000 distinct CDR3 sequences, just over 20% being singletons. The sample here was peripheral blood mononuclear cells (PBMCs), taken at new diagnosis, from a patient treated with antithyroid drugs. Receptors were obtained from a female donor with Graves disease.

This clonotype was counted ten times or more. The J gene is TRBJ1-1, the V gene TRBV2; 7 bases map to TRBD1. V dropped 6 bases and J dropped 4; count of bases not matched to a gene: 17. The CDR3 sequence is 17 residues long. CDR1 is SNHLY, CDR2 FYNNEI, per germline. CDR3 loop: CASSLSIQHRGSTEAFF. DNA of the CDR3: TGTGCCAGCAGCCTCTCAATTCAACACAGGGGCAGCACTGAAGCTTTCTTT.

The chain is built from TRBV7-9 and TRBJ2-3; the D is unclear. Germline-derived CDR1 and CDR2 are SEHNR and FQNEAQ (reference sequence). The V gene lost 5 bases and the J gene lost 8 bases, with 11 bases spanning the gap. The length of the CDR3 is 12 residues. DNA of the CDR3: TGTGCCAGCAGCCCACCAGTTGGTACGCAGTATTTT. Translating gives CASSPPVGTQYF.

This clonotype was recorded at least ten times. The chain joins TRBV6-1 to TRBJ1-5, with unresolved D. This CDR3 comprises 13 residues. V lost 2 bases to trimming and J lost 5 bases, with 7 bases between them. Germline CDR1 is MNHNS and CDR2 is SASEGT. CDR3: CASSELFYQPQHF. The CDR3 nucleotides are TGTGCCAGCAGTGAACTGTTCTATCAGCCCCAGCATTTT.

This clonotype was detected many times. The gene calls are TRBV14 and TRBJ1-2; D unclear. From germline, CDR1 is SGHDN and CDR2 FVKESK. Trimming removed 1 base at V and 3 bases at J, with 6 bases between. The CDR3 sequence is 13 residues long. CDR3 sequence: CASSQAAHYGYTF. The DNA of the CDR3 is TGTGCCAGCAGCCAAGCTGCGCACTATGGCTACACCTTC.

This clonotype occurred many times. The rearrangement uses TRBV5-4 and TRBJ1-2; TRBD1 matches at 10 bases. Germline V gene lookup returns CDR1 SGHNT and CDR2 YYREEE (reference sequence). The V and J ends lost 3 bases and 6 bases, in that order; junction bases with no gene match: 5. This CDR3 has 14 amino acids. As DNA, the CDR3 is TGTGCCAGCAGCTCCCCGACAGGGGGCCATGGCTACACCTTC. Translation gives CASSSPTGGHGYTF. The variable domain in full, with the rest retrieved from reference TRBV5-4 and TRBJ1-2, is ETGVTQSPTHLIKTRGQQVTLRCSSQSGHNTVSWYQQALGQGPQFIFQYYREEENGRGNFPPRFSGLQFPNYSSELNVNALELDDSALYLCASSSPTGGHGYTFGSGTRLTVV.

About this clonotype itself: A much bigger clone sits one base away, suggesting this may be a read error. CDR3 region: CGSSWTSTDTQYF. DNA for the CDR3: TGTGGCAGCAGCTGGACAAGCACAGATACGCAGTATTTT. This rearrangement joins TRBV7-9 to TRBJ2-3; a weak D match, TRBD1 (5 bases). Germline V lookup: CDR1 SEHNR, CDR2 FQNEAQ (reference sequence). The CDR3 spans 13 residues.

The sample holds a few counts of this clonotype. This chain joins TRBV19 and TRBJ2-3; 14 bases line up with TRBD2. CDR3 size: 15 residues. Germline lookup yields CDR1 LNHDA and CDR2 SQIVND (reference sequence). J was trimmed by 6 bases and V by 5 bases; bases with no gene match: 4. The CDR3 spells CASSRTSGGFDTQYF. The DNA of the CDR3 is TGTGCCAGTAGTCGGACTAGCGGGGGGTTTGATACGCAGTATTTT.

The chain joins TRBV7-2 to TRBJ2-5, with TRBD2 matching over 12 bases. Trimming at V came to 3 bases and at J to 3 bases, leaving 11 bases not matched to a gene. The germline gives CDR1 SGHTA, CDR2 FQGNSA. The CDR3 totals 18 residues. The CDR3, as DNA: TGTGCCAGCAGCTTGGGCCGACTAGCGGGAGACATGAAAGAGACCCAGTACTTC. Encoded protein: CASSLGRLAGDMKETQYF.

This clonotype was seen ten or more times. The rearrangement links TRBV7-2 to TRBJ2-7; 8 nucleotides match TRBD2. CDR1 and CDR2 from the germline V gene are SGHTA and FQGNSA. The CDR3 spans 17 residues. The junction had 13 bases not matched to a gene; V was cut back by 1 base and J by 5 bases. The CDR3, as DNA: TGTGCCAGCAGCTTAGGCCTGTCGGCTAGCGGGTTCAACGAGCAGTACTTC. Its translation: CASSLGLSASGFNEQYF. Full variable domain (missing parts from reference TRBV7-2 and TRBJ2-7): GAGVSQSPSNKVTEKGKDVELRCDPISGHTALYWYRQSLGQGLEFLIYFQGNSAPDKSGLPSDRFSAERTGGSVSTLTIQRTQQEDSAVYLCASSLGLSASGFNEQYFGPGTRLTVT.

Ten or more counts support this clonotype. The chain employs TRBV28 and TRBJ1-2; D not certain. CDR1 is MDHEN and CDR2 is SYDVKM in the germline V gene. Trimming left V 3 bases short and J 1 base short, with 12 bases between. This CDR3 comprises 15 residues. CDR3 sequence (DNA): TGTGCCAGCAGTTTTCCCGGGAAATTTAACTATGGCTACACCTTC. Translation gives CASSFPGKFNYGYTF.

This clonotype was counted many times. V usage is TRBV2 and J usage is TRBJ1-6; D gene ambiguous. The germline gives CDR1 SNHLY, CDR2 FYNNEI. This CDR3 region has 16 residues. Trimming took off 5 bases at V and 7 bases at J, with 18 bases between the two ends. This chain's CDR3 is CASSQMGGVGNSPLHF. In DNA, the CDR3 is TGTGCCAGCAGTCAAATGGGCGGGGTTGGAAATTCACCCCTCCACTTT. Full variable domain (outside the CDR3, taken from reference TRBV2 and TRBJ1-6): EPEVTQTPSHQVTQMGQEVILRCVPISNHLYFYWYRQILGQKVEFLVSFYNNEISEKSEIFDDQFSVERPDGSNFTLKIRSTKLEDSAMYFCASSQMGGVGNSPLHFGNGTRLTVT.

In this sample, this clonotype turned up many times. The chain is built from TRBV28 and TRBJ1-6; D not resolved. Looked up from germline, CDR1 is MDHEN and CDR2 is SYDVKM. V was shortened by 7 bases and J by 10 bases, with 14 bases between the two germline ends. CDR3 length: 13 amino acids. In DNA form, the CDR3 reads TGTGCCAGCAATCCACTCAGGAACTCACCCCTCCACTTT. Translating gives CASNPLRNSPLHF.

This clonotype was detected ten times or more. The chain has TRBV11-2 and TRBJ1-2, with D tentatively TRBD1 (6 bases). V lost 4 bases to trimming and J lost 8 bases, with 11 bases between them. CDR1 is SGHAT, CDR2 FQNNGV, per germline. This CDR3 is built from 12 residues. The CDR3 is CASSSGGLGYTF. The CDR3 DNA sequence: TGTGCCAGCAGCTCGGGGGGGCTAGGCTACACCTTC. Filled out from reference TRBV11-2 and TRBJ1-2, the complete variable domain reads EAGVAQSPRYKIIEKRQSVAFWCNPISGHATLYWYQQILGQGPKLLIQFQNNGVVDDSQLPKDRFSAERLKGVDSTLKIQPAKLEDSAVYLCASSSGGLGYTFGSGTRLTVV.

At least ten counts were recorded for this clonotype. The chain has TRBV7-2 and TRBJ2-3; TRBD1 matches at 8 bases. The V and J ends lost 7 bases and 4 bases, in that order; junction bases with no gene match: 4. The CDR3 extends over 13 amino acids. The V gene's germline CDR1 is SGHTA and CDR2 FQGNSA. The chain's CDR3 is CASIRTGSDTQYF. In DNA, the CDR3 is TGTGCCAGCATCCGGACAGGGTCAGATACGCAGTATTTT.

V gene TRBV28 combines with J gene TRBJ2-7; TRBD1 is a possible D gene (5 bases). The CDR3 extends over 13 amino acids. Germline CDR1 reads MDHEN; CDR2 reads SYDVKM. Trimming cost V 2 bases and J 9 bases, with 14 bases left between them. The CDR3 loop is CASSLSLRGAQYF. CDR3 nucleotide sequence: TGTGCCAGCAGTTTAAGTTTAAGGGGCGCGCAGTACTTC.

This clonotype occurred many times. The CDR3 spells CASSEPGGRETQYF. The DNA for the CDR3 is TGTGCCAGCAGCGAACCCGGGGGGCGAGAGACCCAGTACTTC. The rearrangement uses TRBV28 and TRBJ2-5, with D perhaps matching TRBD2 (7 bases). The CDR3 runs 14 residues. The germline CDR1 and CDR2 sequences are MDHEN and SYDVKM. Deletions cut 6 bases from V and 4 bases from J, with 15 bases between.

This clonotype was detected many times. The chain employs TRBV7-6 and TRBJ2-1; 8 positions match TRBD1. J gave up 8 bases and V 5 bases, and 17 bases lay outside the gene matches. The CDR3 runs to 17 residues. CDR1 and CDR2 from the germline V gene are SGHVS and FNYEAQ. CDR3 region: CASSAQWGAGGSDEQFF. CDR3 coding DNA: TGTGCCAGCAGCGCCCAATGGGGCGCAGGGGGCTCGGATGAGCAGTTCTTC.

In this sample, this clonotype turned up many times. The rearrangement links TRBV20-1 to TRBJ2-1; 9 nucleotides align to TRBD1. The V gene's germline CDR1 is DFQATT and CDR2 SNEGSKA (reference sequence). This CDR3 is built from 13 residues. Trimming took 5 bases from V and 7 from J; bases not matched to a gene: 6. The CDR3 spells CSAEGQGQNEQFF. CDR3 nucleotides: TGCAGTGCTGAAGGACAGGGGCAGAATGAGCAGTTCTTC.

The V call is TRBV6-4, the J call TRBJ2-2; D may be TRBD1 or TRBD2 (5 bases each). The V and J ends lost 10 bases and 3 bases respectively, with 15 bases between them. CDR1 MRHNA and CDR2 SNTAGT come from the germline V gene. CDR3 length: 14 amino acids. The CDR3 DNA sequence: TGTGCCAAGGTCGGGGCCGCGGACACCGGGGAGCTGTTTTTT. Translation gives CAKVGAADTGELFF.

Note on this clonotype: This probably arose from a read error, given a far larger clone one base away. The chain uses TRBV7-2 and TRBJ2-3, with 9 bases lining up with TRBD2. The J call may not be correct, given that the DNA end is closer to TRBJ2-1. The CDR3 is 16 residues long. CDR1 and CDR2 from the germline V gene are SGHTA and FQGNSA. CDR3 loop: CAGSLAGTSPLNEQFF. The CDR3 DNA reads as TGTGCCGGCAGCTTAGCAGGGACTAGCCCTCTCAATGAGCAGTTCTTC.

In the case of this clonotype: A read error likely explains this, since a far larger clone differs by one base. The chain recombines TRBV11-2 with TRBJ2-1; TRBD1 matches at 7 bases. Germline V gene lookup returns CDR1 SGHAT and CDR2 FQNNGV. The CDR3 contains 15 residues. The CDR3 loop reads CASGLKGATYNEQFF. The CDR3 DNA reads TGTGCCAGCGGCTTAAAGGGGGCCACCTACAATGAGCAGTTCTTC.

This clonotype has a count of ten or more. J is TRBJ1-2 and V is TRBV7-2; TRBD1 agrees at 9 bases. The CDR3 is made up of 13 amino acids. Germline loops: CDR1 SGHTA, CDR2 FQGNSA. Trimming at V came to 3 bases and at J to 7 bases, leaving 3 bases not matched to a gene. CDR3 sequence reads: CASSLDRGSGYTF. CDR3 coding DNA: TGTGCCAGCAGCTTGGACAGGGGAAGTGGCTACACCTTC.

In its sample, this clonotype was seen many times. This chain uses TRBV18 with TRBJ2-7, with D tentatively TRBD2 (5 bases). Germline V gene sequence: CDR1 KGHSH, CDR2 LQKENI. The CDR3 loop spans 15 amino acids. V was shortened by 3 bases and J by 3 bases, with 15 bases between the two germline ends. CDR3 coding DNA: TGTGCCAGCTCACCGGCGAGGGTTCGCCTCTACGAGCAGTACTTC. This sequence encodes CASSPARVRLYEQYF.